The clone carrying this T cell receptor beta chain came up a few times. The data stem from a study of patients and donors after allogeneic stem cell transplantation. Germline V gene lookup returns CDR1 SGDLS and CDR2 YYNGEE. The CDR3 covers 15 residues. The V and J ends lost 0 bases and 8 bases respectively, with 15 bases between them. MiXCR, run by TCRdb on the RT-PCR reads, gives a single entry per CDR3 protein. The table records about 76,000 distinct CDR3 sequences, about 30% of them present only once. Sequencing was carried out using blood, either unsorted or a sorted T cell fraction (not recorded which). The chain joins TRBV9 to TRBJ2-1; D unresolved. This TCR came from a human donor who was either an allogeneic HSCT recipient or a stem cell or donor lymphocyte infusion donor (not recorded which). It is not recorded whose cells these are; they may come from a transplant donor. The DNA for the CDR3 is TGTGCCAGCAGCGTAGATGGGCCCCCGCACGATGAGCAGTTCTTC. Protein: CASSVDGPPHDEQFF.